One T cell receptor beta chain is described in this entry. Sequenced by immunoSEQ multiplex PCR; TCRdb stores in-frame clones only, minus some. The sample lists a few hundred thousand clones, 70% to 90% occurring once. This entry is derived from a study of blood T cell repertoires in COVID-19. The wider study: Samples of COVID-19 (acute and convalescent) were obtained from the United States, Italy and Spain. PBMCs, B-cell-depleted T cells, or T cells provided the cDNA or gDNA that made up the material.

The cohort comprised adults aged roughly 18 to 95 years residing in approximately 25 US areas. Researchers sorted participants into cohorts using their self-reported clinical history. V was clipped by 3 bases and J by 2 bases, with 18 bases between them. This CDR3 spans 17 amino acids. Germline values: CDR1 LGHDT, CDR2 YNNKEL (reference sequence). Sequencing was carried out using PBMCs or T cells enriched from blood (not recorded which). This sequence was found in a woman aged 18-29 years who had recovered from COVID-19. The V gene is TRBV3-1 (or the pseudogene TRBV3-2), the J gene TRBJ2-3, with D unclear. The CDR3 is CASSHPTPVLPTDTQYF. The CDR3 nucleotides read TGTGCCAGCAGCCACCCCACACCTGTTCTCCCCACAGATACGCAGTATTTT.